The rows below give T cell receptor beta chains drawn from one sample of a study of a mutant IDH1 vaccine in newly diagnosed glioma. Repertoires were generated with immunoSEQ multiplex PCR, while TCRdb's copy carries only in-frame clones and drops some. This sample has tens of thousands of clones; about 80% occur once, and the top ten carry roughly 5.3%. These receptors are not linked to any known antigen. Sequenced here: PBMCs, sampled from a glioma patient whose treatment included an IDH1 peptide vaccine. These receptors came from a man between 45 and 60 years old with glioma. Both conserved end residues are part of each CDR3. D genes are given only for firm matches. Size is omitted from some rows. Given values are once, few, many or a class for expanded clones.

CDR3aa: CASSSRLLTEAFF
CDR3nt: TGTGCCAGCAGCTCCCGTTTGCTCACTGAAGCTTTCTTT
abundance: .
v_gene: TRBV5-8
j_gene: TRBJ1-1
d_gene: .

CDR3aa: CASSVQAGFTDTQYF
CDR3nt: TGTGCCAGCAGCGTACAGGCGGGTTTCACAGATACGCAGTATTTT
abundance: .
v_gene: TRBV9
j_gene: TRBJ2-3
d_gene: .

CDR3aa: CASSQRTGYNYGYTF
CDR3nt: TGTGCCAGCAGCCAAAGGACAGGTTACAACTATGGCTACACCTTC
abundance: .
v_gene: TRBV14
j_gene: TRBJ1-2
d_gene: TRBD1

CDR3aa: CAWSVQGAYGYTF
CDR3nt: TGTGCCTGGAGTGTACAGGGGGCCTATGGCTACACCTTC
abundance: .
v_gene: TRBV30
j_gene: TRBJ1-2
d_gene: TRBD1

CDR3aa: CASSLDQGSSYEQYF
CDR3nt: TGCGCCAGCAGCTTGGATCAGGGGAGCTCCTACGAGCAGTACTTC
abundance: .
v_gene: TRBV5-1
j_gene: TRBJ2-7
d_gene: .

CDR3aa: CASSLSGQGYGYTF
CDR3nt: TGTGCCAGCAGTTTATCGGGACAGGGCTATGGCTACACCTTC
abundance: .
v_gene: TRBV27
j_gene: TRBJ1-2
d_gene: TRBD1

CDR3aa: CASSGLTVYGYTF
CDR3nt: TGTGCCAGCAGTGGCTTGACAGTTTATGGCTACACCTTC
abundance: .
v_gene: TRBV6-1
j_gene: TRBJ1-2
d_gene: .

CDR3aa: CASSLNREVTGELFF
CDR3nt: TGTGCCAGCAGCTTAAACAGGGAGGTCACCGGGGAGCTGTTTTTT
abundance: few
v_gene: TRBV7-9
j_gene: TRBJ2-2
d_gene: .

CDR3aa: CASSQDAGASYEQYF
CDR3nt: TGTGCCAGCAGCCAAGATGCGGGGGCCTCCTACGAGCAGTACTTC
abundance: .
v_gene: TRBV4-2
j_gene: TRBJ2-7
d_gene: .

CDR3aa: CASSQDAGGSGNTIYF
CDR3nt: TGCGCCAGCAGCCAAGATGCAGGGGGCTCTGGAAACACCATATATTTT
abundance: .
v_gene: TRBV4-1
j_gene: TRBJ1-3
d_gene: TRBD1

CDR3aa: CASTERPGATYEQYF
CDR3nt: TGTGCCAGCACCGAGCGGCCAGGGGCCACCTACGAGCAGTACTTC
abundance: .
v_gene: TRBV2
j_gene: TRBJ2-7
d_gene: .

CDR3aa: CASRLAASTDTQYF
CDR3nt: TGTGCCAGTAGGCTAGCAGCCTCCACAGATACGCAGTATTTT
abundance: .
v_gene: TRBV19
j_gene: TRBJ2-3
d_gene: .

CDR3aa: CASSRHSIGISRKGDQPQHF
CDR3nt: TGTGCCAGCAGCCGTCATTCAATAGGTATTTCTCGGAAGGGGGACCAGCCCCAGCATTTT
abundance: .
v_gene: TRBV16
j_gene: TRBJ1-5
d_gene: .

CDR3aa: CASTEGQGVGPLHF
CDR3nt: TGTGCCAGCACTGAGGGACAGGGGGTAGGACCCCTCCACTTT
abundance: .
v_gene: TRBV7-2
j_gene: TRBJ1-6
d_gene: TRBD1

CDR3aa: CASSVSSDPGLPSEQYF
CDR3nt: TGTGCCAGCAGCGTAAGCTCCGACCCGGGCCTCCCTAGCGAGCAGTACTTC
abundance: many
v_gene: TRBV9
j_gene: TRBJ2-7
d_gene: .